This T cell receptor beta chain stems from a study of sequential checkpoint blockade in melanoma. In the study overall: First-line arms were nivolumab then ipilimumab, or the reverse, randomized 1:1. Each arm's sequence ended with maintenance nivolumab.

The CDR3 is 18 residues long. The V and J ends lost 0 bases and 6 bases, in that order; junction bases with no gene match: 14. The V gene's germline CDR1 is SGHVS and CDR2 FQNEAQ. Assay used: immunoSEQ multiplex PCR; TCRdb lists only in-frame clones, some missing. The sample yields about 1,700 clones, about three quarters seen once. This clone showed up just a few times. The treatment denotes: randomized to nivolumab then ipilimumab (arm A) or the reverse (arm B). The origin of this receptor is a human donor with melanoma. V is TRBV7-8 and J is TRBJ1-5, with 7 bases aligning to TRBD1. The specimen comprised CD8+ T cells sorted from blood (inferred from file names), sampled from a patient given nivolumab and ipilimumab in sequence. CDR3 bases: TGTGCCAGCAGCTTAGCCGGGATACTTGACAGGGAAACTCAGCCCCAGCATTTT. This gives the protein CASSLAGILDRETQPQHF.